This is a list of T cell receptor beta chains from one sample in a study of T-cell reconstitution after alpha-beta-depleted transplantation in children. TCRdb re-analysed the PCR reads in MiXCR, keeping a single row per CDR3 protein. The sample shows more than 200,000 distinct CDR3 sequences, about 8.2% of them seen only once. This sample comprised PBMCs, mostly from graft donor cells, obtained 360 days after TCRalphabeta/CD19-depleted stem cell transplant. These receptors originate from a male patient between 2 and 10 years old who had a stem cell transplant for acute myeloid leukemia, so the T cells may come from the graft donor. CDR3s include the opening cysteine and the closing phenylalanine or tryptophan. The D gene is left open where the match is weak. Clone size is not always given. Where it is, it says once, few, many or a class for expanded clones.

V gene: TRBV5-1
D gene: NA
J gene: TRBJ2-7
clone size: many
CDR3 protein: CASSFGILYEQYF
CDR3 DNA: TGCGCCAGCAGCTTTGGTATTCTCTACGAGCAGTACTTC

V gene: TRBV6-2/TRBV6-3
D gene: TRBD2
J gene: TRBJ2-7
clone size: many
CDR3 protein: CASSPRLAGTYEQYF
CDR3 DNA: TGTGCCAGCAGTCCTCGACTAGCGGGGACCTACGAGCAGTACTTC

V gene: TRBV5-1
D gene: NA
J gene: TRBJ2-5
clone size: NA
CDR3 protein: CASSLDPGPTETQYF
CDR3 DNA: TGCGCCAGCAGCTTGGATCCGGGTCCCACAGAGACCCAGTACTTC

V gene: TRBV3-1
D gene: NA
J gene: TRBJ1-5
clone size: many
CDR3 protein: CASSNQGQPQHF
CDR3 DNA: TGTGCCAGCAGTAACCAGGGCCAGCCCCAGCATTTT

V gene: TRBV9
D gene: NA
J gene: TRBJ2-3
clone size: NA
CDR3 protein: CASSVAPTGPTDTQYF
CDR3 DNA: TGTGCCAGCAGCGTAGCTCCGACAGGACCCACAGATACGCAGTATTTT

V gene: TRBV20-1
D gene: TRBD1
J gene: TRBJ2-7
clone size: NA
CDR3 protein: CSATWDRLYEQYF
CDR3 DNA: TGCAGTGCTACCTGGGACAGACTATACGAGCAGTACTTC

V gene: TRBV7-2
D gene: NA
J gene: TRBJ2-2
clone size: NA
CDR3 protein: CATRVVTGELFF
CDR3 DNA: TGTGCCACCCGGGTAGTCACCGGGGAGCTGTTTTTT

V gene: TRBV7-6
D gene: TRBD1
J gene: TRBJ1-4
clone size: NA
CDR3 protein: CASSLAGGANEKLFF
CDR3 DNA: TGTGCCAGCAGCTTAGCAGGGGGCGCAAATGAAAAACTGTTTTTT

V gene: TRBV5-1
D gene: NA
J gene: TRBJ2-1
clone size: NA
CDR3 protein: CASSSRTDYNEQFF
CDR3 DNA: TGCGCCAGCAGCTCCAGGACGGATTACAATGAGCAGTTCTTC

V gene: TRBV5-1
D gene: TRBD1
J gene: TRBJ2-5
clone size: many
CDR3 protein: CASSLAVTGVVTQYF
CDR3 DNA: TGCGCCAGCAGCTTGGCCGTAACAGGGGTCGTGACCCAGTACTTC

V gene: TRBV12-3/TRBV12-4
D gene: TRBD1
J gene: TRBJ1-5
clone size: few
CDR3 protein: CASSSYGGQGHQPQHF
CDR3 DNA: TGTGCCAGCAGCTCTTACGGAGGACAGGGTCATCAGCCCCAGCATTTT

V gene: TRBV29-1
D gene: TRBD2
J gene: TRBJ2-3
clone size: many
CDR3 protein: CSVDWTSGSSQYF
CDR3 DNA: TGCAGCGTGGATTGGACTAGCGGGAGTTCGCAGTATTTT

V gene: TRBV29-1
D gene: NA
J gene: TRBJ2-3
clone size: NA
CDR3 protein: CSVGTGDTQYF
CDR3 DNA: TGCAGCGTTGGAACAGGAGATACGCAGTATTTT

V gene: TRBV15
D gene: NA
J gene: TRBJ2-1
clone size: NA
CDR3 protein: CATSRDWYEQFF
CDR3 DNA: TGTGCCACCAGCAGAGATTGGTATGAGCAGTTCTTC

V gene: TRBV7-9
D gene: NA
J gene: TRBJ2-3
clone size: NA
CDR3 protein: CASRGSGTDTQYF
CDR3 DNA: TGTGCCAGTAGGGGATCCGGCACAGATACGCAGTATTTT

V gene: TRBV10-2
D gene: TRBD2
J gene: TRBJ2-1
clone size: NA
CDR3 protein: CASSDSLAGGRRNEQFF
CDR3 DNA: TGCGCCAGCAGTGACTCCTTAGCGGGGGGGCGTAGGAATGAGCAGTTCTTC